Listed here are 25 T cell receptor beta chains from one sample, sequenced in a study of T cells in Graves' hyperthyroidism and ophthalmopathy. TCR beta CDR3 regions were amplified from RNA. Carried out on the TCR CDR3, a first-round RT-PCR used the HTBI primer set. TCRdb called the multiplex PCR reads again in MiXCR, with one record for every CDR3 protein. The data show hundreds of thousands of distinct CDR3 sequences, less than 25% seen once. The sample taken for sequencing was blood. Source of these receptors: a man aged 30 to 45 with Graves' ophthalmopathy.

This clonotype appeared many times. This chain joins TRBV28 and TRBJ2-7, with D maybe TRBD2 (6 bases). The germline V and J ends were trimmed by 6 bases and 1 base, with 16 bases remaining between them. There are 15 residues in the CDR3. From germline, CDR1 is MDHEN and CDR2 SYDVKM. For the CDR3, the DNA is TGTGCCAGCAGCCTAATTCAGGGACTGTCCTACGAGCAGTACTTC. It specifies CASSLIQGLSYEQYF.

This clonotype was seen only a few times. The chain links TRBV9 to TRBJ2-7, with 11 positions matching TRBD2. Germline CDR1 is SGDLS and CDR2 is YYNGEE. V was pared by 0 bases and J by 3 bases, with 5 bases of the junction left unmatched. The CDR3 is 16 amino acids. The CDR3 coding sequence is TGTGCCAGCAGCGTAGATTTACTAGCGGGAGACTACGAGCAGTACTTC. Its translation: CASSVDLLAGDYEQYF.

This clonotype showed up just a few times. The gene calls are TRBV28 and TRBJ2-2; TRBD2 agrees at 13 bases. CDR1 is MDHEN, CDR2 SYDVKM, per germline. The CDR3 is made up of 18 amino acids. Trimming removed 11 bases from V and 8 bases from J; junction bases left unmatched: 20. The CDR3 nucleotides read TGTGCCTTCAGGATGTGCGTGGGTACTAGCGGGAGGGAAGGGGAGCTGTTTTTT. Protein product: CAFRMCVGTSGREGELFF.

This clonotype has ten or more counts. The gene calls are TRBV28 and TRBJ1-2; the match to TRBD1 covers 7 bases. CDR1 is MDHEN, CDR2 SYDVKM, per germline. J gave up 7 bases and V 4 bases, and 3 bases lay outside the gene matches. This CDR3 contains 12 residues. The CDR3 region is CASSSGGLGYTF. CDR3 coding DNA: TGTGCCAGCAGTTCAGGGGGTCTTGGCTACACCTTC.

This clonotype was seen only a few times. This sequence joins TRBV27 and TRBJ2-1; D is unclear. Germline V gene data show CDR1 as MNHEY and CDR2 as SMNVEV (reference sequence). V lost 5 bases to trimming and J lost 7 bases, with 9 bases between them. CDR3 length equals 12 residues. The CDR3 region has the DNA TGTGCCAGCAGTACCCCCGGGAATGAGCAGTTCTTC. Its protein is CASSTPGNEQFF.

CDR3 residues: CSVVQAKETQYF. CDR3 DNA: TGCAGTGTAGTACAGGCTAAAGAGACCCAGTACTTC. J is TRBJ2-5 and V is TRBV20-1, with D possibly TRBD1 on 5 matching bases. The CDR3 sequence is 12 residues long. Germline loops: CDR1 DFQATT, CDR2 SNEGSKA (reference sequence). Trimming removed 7 bases from V and 3 bases from J, with 12 bases in between.

This clonotype was found a few times. The CDR3 DNA is TGCGCCAGCAGCTCGGGACTAGCGGCTTTAGGGGCCAACGTCCTGACTTTC. Translated: CASSSGLAALGANVLTF. The chain combines TRBV5-1 with TRBJ2-6; TRBD2 agrees at 11 bases. V was pared by 3 bases and J by 4 bases, with 6 bases of the junction left unmatched. The CDR3 spans 17 residues. Germline lookup yields CDR1 SGHRS and CDR2 YFSETQ.

The chain employs TRBV20-1 and TRBJ2-3; possibly TRBD2 for D (5 bases). Germline loops: CDR1 DFQATT, CDR2 SNEGSKA (reference sequence). The CDR3 loop spans 14 amino acids. Trimming took 6 bases from V and 4 from J, leaving 17 bases between them. CDR3 sequence (DNA): TGCAGTGCCCACGGGGTAGTCACGGCAGATACGCAGTATTTT. Translating gives CSAHGVVTADTQYF.

The sample holds a few counts of this clonotype. V usage is TRBV2 and J usage is TRBJ2-2; the D is unclear. The ends were cut back, 6 bases at V and 6 bases at J, with 5 bases in the middle. Germline assignment: CDR1 SNHLY and CDR2 FYNNEI. The CDR3 runs 11 residues. CDR3 sequence reads: CASRAAGELFF. The CDR3 DNA follows: TGTGCCAGCAGGGCCGCCGGGGAGCTGTTTTTT.

This clonotype showed up many times. The chain is built from TRBV28 and TRBJ1-1, with 11 positions matching TRBD1. V gave up 6 bases and J gave up 4 bases; unmatched junction bases: 7. CDR3 length: 15 residues. Germline values: CDR1 MDHEN, CDR2 SYDVKM. The CDR3 here is CASSGQGATSTEAFF. The CDR3 DNA sequence: TGTGCCAGCAGCGGACAGGGGGCGACGAGCACTGAAGCTTTCTTT.

This clonotype was seen at least ten times. The V and J genes are TRBV30 and TRBJ1-2; D gene uncertain. V was trimmed by 2 bases and J by 8 bases, leaving 12 bases between them. CDR3 size: 12 residues. Germline V CDR1 and CDR2: GTSNPN, SVGIG (reference sequence). CDR3 coding DNA: TGTGCCTGGAGTAGAGGCGACCCGGGCTACACCTTC. Protein: CAWSRGDPGYTF.

At least ten counts were recorded for this clonotype. The rearrangement uses TRBV5-1 and TRBJ1-6, with unresolved D. The length of the CDR3 is 16 residues. The V end lost 4 bases, the J end lost 8 bases, and 19 bases lay between the germline ends. The V gene's germline CDR1 is SGHRS and CDR2 YFSETQ. CDR3 nucleotide sequence: TGCGCCAGCAGCCAAAATGGAGCCTACACGGATTCACCCCTCCACTTT. This encodes CASSQNGAYTDSPLHF.

The chain recombines TRBV29-1 with TRBJ1-2; tentative D call: TRBD1 (6 bases). This CDR3 contains 13 residues. V lost 7 bases and J 3 bases, leaving 15 bases between the germline ends. The germline gives CDR1 SQVTM, CDR2 ANQGSEA. In nucleotides, the CDR3 is TGCAGCGCCACAGGCAGGGGAGACTATGGCTACACCTTC. It specifies CSATGRGDYGYTF.

The V and J genes are TRBV5-1 and TRBJ2-1; D not resolved. CDR1 and CDR2 (germline): SGHRS, YFSETQ. The CDR3 sequence is 15 residues long. Trimming cost V 4 bases and J 2 bases, with 13 bases left between them. Here the CDR3 reads CASSRGPETYNEQFF. The CDR3 nucleotides are TGCGCCAGCAGCCGAGGTCCGGAGACCTACAATGAGCAGTTCTTC. The full variable domain, in which reference TRBV5-1 and TRBJ2-1 provide the parts outside the CDR3, is KAGVTQTPRYLIKTRGQQVTLSCSPISGHRSVSWYQQTPGQGLQFLFEYFSETQRNKGNFPGRFSGRQFSNSRSEMNVSTLELGDSALYLCASSRGPETYNEQFFGPGTRLTVL.

The chain is built from TRBV7-2 and TRBJ2-5; D gene unclear. The V end lost 2 bases, the J end lost 2 bases, and 12 bases lay between the germline ends. Germline lookup yields CDR1 SGHTA and CDR2 FQGNSA. The CDR3 spans 15 residues. CDR3 loop: CASSLPFRLQETQYF. CDR3 sequence (DNA): TGTGCCAGCAGCTTACCGTTCAGGCTGCAAGAGACCCAGTACTTC.

The chain combines TRBV4-1 with TRBJ1-1; 8 nucleotides align to TRBD1. In germline, CDR1 is MGHRA, CDR2 YSYEKL. Trimming took 0 bases from V and 2 from J; bases not matched to a gene: 5. This CDR3 has 16 amino acids. The DNA for the CDR3 is TGCGCCAGCAGCCAAGAGGGACAGGACCAAAACACTGAAGCTTTCTTT. Translating it yields CASSQEGQDQNTEAFF.

This clonotype was counted many times. CDR3 DNA: TGCAGCGTTTTGGGCGGTTCAACCTACGAGCAGTACTTC. This encodes CSVLGGSTYEQYF. V usage is TRBV29-1 and J usage is TRBJ2-7; unclear D gene. Trimming left V 5 bases short and J 2 bases short, with 13 bases between. Germline loops: CDR1 SQVTM, CDR2 ANQGSEA. This CDR3 contains 13 residues.

In its sample, this clonotype was seen a few times. The CDR3 here is CASSTTGSGNTIYF. As DNA, the CDR3 is TGTGCCAGCAGCACCACAGGGAGTGGAAACACCATATATTTT. The V call is TRBV11-2, the J call TRBJ1-3, with TRBD1 as a possible D gene (6 bases). Germline V CDR1 and CDR2: SGHAT, FQNNGV. CDR3 length: 14 residues. Trimming shortened V by 5 bases and J by 3 bases, and 11 bases separated the two germline ends.

This clonotype showed up many times. This sequence joins TRBV11-2 and TRBJ2-7; 10 bases fit TRBD1. CDR3 length equals 18 residues. Per germline, CDR1 SGHAT and CDR2 FQNNGV. V shed 5 bases, J shed 7 bases, and the junction held 20 bases outside the gene matches. This CDR3 reads CASSTTGTGVSLGPEQYF. The CDR3 nucleotides read TGTGCCAGCAGCACAACCGGGACAGGGGTCTCCCTAGGCCCGGAGCAGTACTTC.

The chain links TRBV12-3 or TRBV12-4 to TRBJ2-7; 11 bases agree with TRBD1. V gave up 5 bases and J gave up 7 bases; unmatched junction bases: 13. This CDR3 has 16 residues. This chain's CDR3 is CASSPRTGGRTGEQYF. Here the CDR3 DNA reads TGTGCCAGCAGTCCAAGGACAGGGGGCCGTACGGGAGAGCAGTACTTC.

This clonotype has just a few counts. This chain links TRBV5-6 with TRBJ2-6; D is ambiguous. The germline V gene has CDR1 SGHDT and CDR2 YYEEEE. This CDR3 spans 18 amino acids. The V end was cut by 4 bases, the J end by 2 bases, with 19 bases between. The CDR3 sequence: CASSTKASQTTGANVLTF. The CDR3 nucleotides are TGTGCCAGCAGCACGAAGGCCAGCCAAACAACTGGGGCCAACGTCCTGACTTTC.

This clonotype was detected a few times. This chain uses TRBV6-2 or TRBV6-3 with TRBJ2-7; TRBD1 agrees at 7 bases. Germline V gene data show CDR1 as MNHEY and CDR2 as SVGEGT. The J segment lost 5 bases and the V segment lost 1 base, leaving 2 bases of the junction unmatched. CDR3 length equals 13 residues. CDR3 region: CASSYYTGDEQYF. The CDR3 DNA follows: TGTGCCAGCAGTTACTATACAGGGGACGAGCAGTACTTC.

There are a few counts of this clonotype. The chain has TRBV3-1 and TRBJ2-7; 15 nucleotides agree with TRBD2. Trimming removed 1 base from V and 1 base from J; junction bases left unmatched: 5. This CDR3 has 18 residues. The germline gives CDR1 LGHDT, CDR2 YNNKEL (reference sequence). The CDR3 sequence: CASSQGGLAGGLSYEQYF. In DNA, the CDR3 is TGTGCCAGCAGCCAAGGGGGACTAGCGGGAGGTTTATCCTACGAGCAGTACTTC.

As to this clonotype: This could be a read error, since a much larger clone is one nucleotide away. The V call is TRBV18, the J call TRBJ2-3; D is uncertain. Trimming removed 5 bases at V and 2 bases at J, with 14 bases between. This CDR3 is built from 15 residues. The germline V gene has CDR1 KGHSH and CDR2 LQKENI. CDR3 amino acids: CASSAERHTTDTQYF. The CDR3 nucleotides are TGTGCCAGCTCAGCAGAACGACACACCACAGATACGCAGTATTTT.

This clonotype was counted a few times. The chain has TRBV28 and TRBJ2-1; 10 nucleotides align to TRBD2. This CDR3 contains 21 residues. Germline V CDR1 and CDR2: MDHEN, SYDVKM. The J segment lost 0 bases and the V segment lost 4 bases, leaving 18 bases of the junction unmatched. The CDR3 region has the DNA TGTGCCAGCAGTTACCTTCGGGGGCTAGCGGGAGAGAGAAGCTCCTACAATGAGCAGTTCTTC. This gives the protein CASSYLRGLAGERSSYNEQFF.